The sequence of this TCR beta chain was determined in a study of CD8+ T cells in alopecia areata. Study-level points and caveats: Many expanded lesional clones persisted in scalp and blood during tofacitinib treatment.

Comments on this clone: The antigen is not known.

It was cDNA, reverse transcribed from extracted RNA, that served as the sequencing template. Repertoires were generated with immunoSEQ multiplex PCR, while TCRdb's copy carries only in-frame clones and drops some. The sample lists 110,000 to 150,000 clones, 45% to 65% occurring once. Treatment meaning: oral pan-JAK inhibitor, 5-10 mg twice daily. Deletions cut 5 bases from V and 5 bases from J, with 12 bases between. The CDR3 extends over 13 amino acids. Germline CDR1 is SEHNR and CDR2 is FQNEAQ (reference sequence). This receptor was obtained from a human donor with alopecia areata. The genes are TRBV7-9 and TRBJ2-5; no definite D call. Sequencing used CD8+ T cells sorted from blood, obtained at week 4, from a patient treated with tofacitinib. The CDR3 nucleotides are TGTGCCAGCAGCGGAACCCCGATGGAGACCCAGTACTTC. Encoded protein: CASSGTPMETQYF.